This T cell receptor (beta chain) was profiled in a study of blood T cells in healthy people across ages. Study observations and caveats: TCR beta diversity correlated strongly with naive T cell percentage. Investigators viewed diversity estimates from one million T cells as underestimates, the study reported.

Remarks on this clonotype: Its target is not known.

With a J-beta primer mix and a sample-barcoded 5' primer, a second PCR ran about 7 to 12 cycles. Every sample gave at least 2.5 million paired-end reads containing CDR3. TCRdb used MiXCR to reprocess the 5' RACE reads, holding one entry per CDR3 protein. The sample comprises under 800,000 distinct CDR3 sequences, roughly 41% of which are singletons, and 20% to 25% rests with the top ten. This TCR derives from a woman aged 55 to 70 in good health. The sample taken for sequencing was blood.

In DNA, the CDR3 is TGTGCCAGCAGCCAAGGGACTAGCTTGGCGCAGTATTTT. It translates to CASSQGTSLAQYF. This rearrangement joins TRBV14 to TRBJ2-3; the match to TRBD2 covers 8 bases. In germline, CDR1 is SGHDN, CDR2 FVKESK. The V segment lost 1 base and the J segment 10 bases; nucleotides outside the gene matches: 4. The CDR3 length is 13 residues.